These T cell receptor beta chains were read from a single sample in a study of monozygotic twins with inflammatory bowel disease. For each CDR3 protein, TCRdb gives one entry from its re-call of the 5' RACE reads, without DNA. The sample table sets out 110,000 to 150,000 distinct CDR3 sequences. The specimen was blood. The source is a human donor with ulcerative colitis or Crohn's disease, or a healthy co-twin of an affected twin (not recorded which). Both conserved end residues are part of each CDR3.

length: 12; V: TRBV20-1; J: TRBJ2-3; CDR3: CSARPPSEPQYF
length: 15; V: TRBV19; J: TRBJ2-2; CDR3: CASSGTGTNTGELFF
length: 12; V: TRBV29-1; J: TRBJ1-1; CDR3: CSGGDRETEAFF
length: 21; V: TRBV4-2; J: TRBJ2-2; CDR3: CASSQDRFSVGGLSRTGELFF
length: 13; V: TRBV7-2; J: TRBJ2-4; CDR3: CASSSLTEGHEYF
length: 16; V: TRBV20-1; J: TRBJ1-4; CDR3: CSARDFGVGGNEKLFF
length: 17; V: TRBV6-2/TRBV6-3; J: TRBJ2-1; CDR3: CASSYPRGASSYNEQFF
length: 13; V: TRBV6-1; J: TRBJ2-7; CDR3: CASSRSQGDGQYF
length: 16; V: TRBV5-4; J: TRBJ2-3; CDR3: CASSLDGGGLTDTQYF
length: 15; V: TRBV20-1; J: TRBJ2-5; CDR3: CSAREGRGTQETQYF
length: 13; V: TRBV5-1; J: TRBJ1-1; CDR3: CASSLLINTEAFF
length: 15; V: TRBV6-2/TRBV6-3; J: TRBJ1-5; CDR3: CASSDRRQVQKPQHF
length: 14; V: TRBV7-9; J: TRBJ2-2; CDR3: CGSHGQGNTGELFF
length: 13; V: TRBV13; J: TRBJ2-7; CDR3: CASSLGGANEQYF
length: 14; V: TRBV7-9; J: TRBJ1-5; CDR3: CASSYRDSNQPQHF
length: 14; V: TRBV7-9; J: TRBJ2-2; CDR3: CASSPRRGNGELFF
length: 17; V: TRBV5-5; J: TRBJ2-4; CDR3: CASSFGGLGLAKNIQYF
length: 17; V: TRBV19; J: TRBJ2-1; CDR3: CASSKLAGGHVYNEQFF
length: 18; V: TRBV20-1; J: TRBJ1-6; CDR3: CSANPGTAGGYVNSPLHF
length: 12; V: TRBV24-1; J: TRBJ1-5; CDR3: CATSDSNQPQHF
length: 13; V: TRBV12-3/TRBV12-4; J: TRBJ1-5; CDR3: CASSGRGWQPQHF
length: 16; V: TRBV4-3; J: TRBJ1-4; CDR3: CASSHIPRAANEKLFF
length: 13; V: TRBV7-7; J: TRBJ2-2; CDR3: CASSSGLSGELFF
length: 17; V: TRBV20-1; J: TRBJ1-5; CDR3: CSARDFAGSYSNQPQHF
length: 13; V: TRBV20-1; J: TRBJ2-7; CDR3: CSARPGHFYEQYF
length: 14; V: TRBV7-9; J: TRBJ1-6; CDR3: CASRRTGTNSPLHF
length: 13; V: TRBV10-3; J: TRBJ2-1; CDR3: CAISAGDYNEQFF
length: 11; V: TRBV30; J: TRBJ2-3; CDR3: CAWRFTDTQYF
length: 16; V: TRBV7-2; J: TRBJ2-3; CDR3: CASSSGTSGSVDTQYF
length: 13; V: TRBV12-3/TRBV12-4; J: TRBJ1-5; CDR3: CASSGQTHQPQHF
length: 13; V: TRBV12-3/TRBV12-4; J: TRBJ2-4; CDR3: CASSLKGGGIQYF
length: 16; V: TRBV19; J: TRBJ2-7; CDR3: CASSMKAGGFSYEQYF
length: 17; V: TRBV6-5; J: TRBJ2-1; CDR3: CASSYSVVAGLTVEQFF
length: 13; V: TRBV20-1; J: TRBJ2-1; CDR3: CSARESSRAEQFF
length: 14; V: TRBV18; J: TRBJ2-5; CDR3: CASSPRGTAETQYF
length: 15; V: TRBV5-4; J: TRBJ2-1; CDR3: CASSPRADSYNEQFF
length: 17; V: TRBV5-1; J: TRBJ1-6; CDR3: CASSFTPSGGGDSPLHF
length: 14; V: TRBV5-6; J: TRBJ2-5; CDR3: CASSRRTGGETQYF
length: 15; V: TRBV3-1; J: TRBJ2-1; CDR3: CASSPTSSGLAEQFF
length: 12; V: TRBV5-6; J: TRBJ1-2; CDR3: CASSHSDAGYTF
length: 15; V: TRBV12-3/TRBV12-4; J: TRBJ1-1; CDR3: CASSFTGGMNTEAFF
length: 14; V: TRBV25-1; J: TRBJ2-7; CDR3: CASSPGQGVYEQYF
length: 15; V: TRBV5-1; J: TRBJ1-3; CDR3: CASSLTGAPGNTIYF
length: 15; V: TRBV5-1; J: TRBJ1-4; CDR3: CASSFSPETNEKLFF
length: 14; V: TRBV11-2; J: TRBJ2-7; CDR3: CASSLRGGSYEQYF